This T cell receptor (beta chain) was retrieved from a study of shared clonotypes between healthy human individuals. Sequencing used immunoSEQ multiplex PCR; TCRdb keeps in-frame clones, though not all of them. This table holds around 500,000 clones, around 73% found once. Looked up from germline, CDR1 is MDHEN and CDR2 is SYDVKM. V was pared by 1 base and J by 0 bases, with 12 bases between. CDR3 size: 16 residues. This TCR derives from a woman between 40 and 55 years old in good health. Some clones in this sample may be carry-over from other donors' samples. V and J are TRBV28 and TRBJ1-1; no clear D. The material sequenced was PBMCs. CDR3 nucleotide sequence: TGTGCCAGCAGTTTATCCTCGGACGGGTTGAACACTGAAGCTTTCTTT. Translating gives CASSLSSDGLNTEAFF.